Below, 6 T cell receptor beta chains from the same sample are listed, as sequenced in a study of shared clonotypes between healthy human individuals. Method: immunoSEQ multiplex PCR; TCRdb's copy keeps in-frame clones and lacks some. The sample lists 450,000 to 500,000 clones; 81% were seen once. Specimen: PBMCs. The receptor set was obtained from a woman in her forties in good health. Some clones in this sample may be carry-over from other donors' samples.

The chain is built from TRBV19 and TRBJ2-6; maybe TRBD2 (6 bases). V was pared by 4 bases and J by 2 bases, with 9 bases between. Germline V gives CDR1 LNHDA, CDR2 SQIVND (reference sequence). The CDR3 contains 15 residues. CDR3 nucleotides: TGTGCCAGTAGTAGGAGGGCCGCTGGGGCCAACGTCCTGACTTTC. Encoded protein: CASSRRAAGANVLTF.

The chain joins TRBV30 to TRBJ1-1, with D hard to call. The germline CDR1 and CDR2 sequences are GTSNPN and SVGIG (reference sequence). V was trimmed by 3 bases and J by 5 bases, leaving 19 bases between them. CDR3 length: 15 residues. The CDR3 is CAWSDLGPVGTEAFF. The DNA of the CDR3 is TGTGCCTGGAGCGACCTCGGCCCCGTAGGGACTGAAGCTTTCTTT.

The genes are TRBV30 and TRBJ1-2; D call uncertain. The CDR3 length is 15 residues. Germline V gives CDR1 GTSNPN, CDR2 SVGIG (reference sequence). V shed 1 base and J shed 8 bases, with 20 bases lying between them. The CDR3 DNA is TGTGCCTGGAGTGACGGGGTCCGACCCTTTAAGGGCTACACCTTC. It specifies CAWSDGVRPFKGYTF.

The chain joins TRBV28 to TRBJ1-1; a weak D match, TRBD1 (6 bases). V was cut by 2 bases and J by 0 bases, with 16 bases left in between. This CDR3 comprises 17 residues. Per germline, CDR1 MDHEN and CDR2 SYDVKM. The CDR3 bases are TGTGCCAGCAGTTTAATCAGGTTAGGGGGACTGAACACTGAAGCTTTCTTT. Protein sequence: CASSLIRLGGLNTEAFF. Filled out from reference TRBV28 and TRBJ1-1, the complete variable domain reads DVKVTQSSRYLVKRTGEKVFLECVQDMDHENMFWYRQDPGLGLRLIYFSYDVKMKEKGDIPEGYSVSREKKERFSLILESASTNQTSMYLCASSLIRLGGLNTEAFFGQGTRLTVV.

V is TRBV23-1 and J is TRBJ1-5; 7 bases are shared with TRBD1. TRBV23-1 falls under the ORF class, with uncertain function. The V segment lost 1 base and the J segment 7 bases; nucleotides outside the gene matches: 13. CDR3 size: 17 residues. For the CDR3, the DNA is TGCGCCAGCAGTCAATGCATTGGGACAGCGATTAGGCAGCCCCAGCATTTT. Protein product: CASSQCIGTAIRQPQHF.

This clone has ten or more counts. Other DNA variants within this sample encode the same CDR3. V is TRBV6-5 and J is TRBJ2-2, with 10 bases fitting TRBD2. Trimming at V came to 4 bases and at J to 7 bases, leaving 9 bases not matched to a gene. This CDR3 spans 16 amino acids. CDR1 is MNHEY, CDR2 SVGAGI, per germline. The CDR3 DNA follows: TGTGCCAGCAGTTGGACTCTAGCGGGAGTGGGCGGGGAGCTGTTTTTT. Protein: CASSWTLAGVGGELFF.